A single sample is the source of the 2 T cell receptor beta chains below, sequenced in a study of esophageal squamous cell carcinoma under preoperative chemotherapy. Time point described: after preoperative PTX-NDP chemotherapy. TCRdb fed the PCR reads into MiXCR, producing one record per CDR3 protein. The sample comprises about 19,000 distinct CDR3 sequences, about 43% of which are singletons, and 25% to 35% rests with the top ten. This specimen was acquired from a patient given preoperative chemotherapy. These receptors were obtained from a human donor with esophageal squamous cell carcinoma. The donor label of this sample is uncertain.

This clonotype came up many times. The V and J genes are TRBV6-1 and TRBJ1-1; D may be TRBD1 (6 bases). The CDR3 is 14 residues long. The V and J ends lost 3 bases and 4 bases respectively, with 12 bases between them. Germline CDR1 MNHNS, CDR2 SASEGT. The CDR3 sequence is CASSDFRTVTEAFF. The CDR3 DNA follows: TGTGCCAGCAGTGATTTTAGGACAGTCACTGAAGCTTTCTTT.

This clonotype has more than one count but fewer than ten. The chain employs TRBV5-1 and TRBJ2-1; TRBD1 or TRBD2 may be the D gene (6 bases each). The J call may be wrong; the DNA end is better matched by TRBJ2-5. Germline V gene lookup returns CDR1 SGHRS and CDR2 YFSETQ. CDR3 length equals 13 residues. CDR3 protein: CASSAGQLETQYF. DNA of the CDR3: TGCGCCAGCAGTGCGGGACAATTGGAGACCCAGTACTTC.